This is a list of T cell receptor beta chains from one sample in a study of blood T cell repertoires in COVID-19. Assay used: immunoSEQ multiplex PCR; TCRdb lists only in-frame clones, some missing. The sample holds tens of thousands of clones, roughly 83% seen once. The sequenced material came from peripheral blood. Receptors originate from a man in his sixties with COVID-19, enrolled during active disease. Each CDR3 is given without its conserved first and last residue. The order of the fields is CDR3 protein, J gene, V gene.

CDR3: ASGLVLGGSQETQY
J: TRBJ2-5
V: TRBV12-5

CDR3: ASRSGTGSEKLF
J: TRBJ1-4
V: TRBV5-1

CDR3: ASSSTSGPESEQF
J: TRBJ2-1
V: TRBV28

CDR3: ASSEGANYGYT
J: TRBJ1-2
V: TRBV10-2

CDR3: ASSVDHRGNGEAF
J: TRBJ1-1
V: TRBV9

CDR3: AISRTGDNYGYT
J: TRBJ1-2
V: TRBV10-3

CDR3: ASSEYPGSNTDTQY
J: TRBJ2-3
V: TRBV25-1

CDR3: ASSESVAVSYNEQF
J: TRBJ2-1
V: TRBV10-2

CDR3: ASRPQGGGSASPLH
J: TRBJ1-6
V: TRBV2

CDR3: ASSLLTSGNWYEQY
J: TRBJ2-7
V: TRBV7-2

CDR3: ATGGVSDTQY
J: TRBJ2-3
V: TRBV24-1

CDR3: ASSFGTGFGGYT
J: TRBJ1-2
V: TRBV7-9

CDR3: ATETRTVLSGNTIY
J: TRBJ1-3
V: TRBV10-3

CDR3: ATSSHIAGYNEQF
J: TRBJ2-1
V: TRBV24-1

CDR3: ASSDGTGGIGTDTQY
J: TRBJ2-3
V: TRBV10-1

CDR3: ASSPTSSGAKETQY
J: TRBJ2-5
V: TRBV18

CDR3: AWSATEADAF
J: TRBJ1-1
V: TRBV30

CDR3: ASSQGGQGRTGELF
J: TRBJ2-2
V: TRBV14

CDR3: ASSLNGQGSNEKLF
J: TRBJ1-4
V: TRBV5-4

CDR3: ASSQSLGGYEQY
J: TRBJ2-7
V: TRBV3-1/TRBV3-2

CDR3: ASSTRGTSGSVLF
J: TRBJ2-2
V: TRBV19

CDR3: ATQDSGGSSETQY
J: TRBJ2-5
V: TRBV2

CDR3: ASSFTGLTSSETQY
J: TRBJ2-5
V: TRBV5-6

CDR3: ASSAGQGDQPQH
J: TRBJ1-5
V: TRBV5-1

CDR3: AWSVRDGGQF
J: TRBJ2-1
V: TRBV30

CDR3: ASSPPPGLAGVGNEQF
J: TRBJ2-1
V: TRBV11-3

CDR3: ASYTGTGGEVRNTIY
J: TRBJ1-3
V: TRBV7-3

CDR3: ASSLAGLENSPLH
J: TRBJ1-6
V: TRBV28